This entry concerns a single T cell receptor (beta chain). Its antigen is not known. This sample is drawn from a study of radiotherapy plus CTLA-4 blockade in lung cancer. Study at large: Of the patients, 15% to 20% showed objective responses and roughly 30% attained disease control.

CTLA-4 blockade using ipilimumab, together with focal radiation, was received by patients with chemo-refractory metastatic non-small-cell lung cancer. The method was immunoSEQ multiplex PCR; TCRdb's version includes in-frame clones alone and lacks a portion of them. This table has tens of thousands of clones, approximately 76% appearing once. General study results and limits: Early clonal dynamics of blood T cells, together with interferon-beta, were reported as the best response predictor. The study found tumor-derived TCR clones expanded in blood after radiotherapy plus ipilimumab.

The sample here was peripheral blood, taken from a patient treated with radiotherapy plus ipilimumab. The receptor's source is a human donor with non-small cell lung cancer who had a complete response to radiotherapy plus ipilimumab.

The CDR3: CAWSPRQTYGYTF. CDR3 in DNA: TGTGCCTGGAGTCCCCGACAGACCTATGGCTACACCTTC. The rearrangement links TRBV30 to TRBJ1-2; D might be TRBD1 (5 bases). V was pared by 2 bases and J by 4 bases, with 11 bases between. This CDR3 has 13 residues. In germline, CDR1 is GTSNPN, CDR2 SVGIG (reference sequence). Full variable domain (remainder filled in from reference TRBV30 and TRBJ1-2): SQTIHQWPATLVQPVGSPLSLECTVEGTSNPNLYWYRQAAGRGLQLLFYSVGIGQISSEVPQNLSASRPQDRQFILSSKKLLLSDSGFYLCAWSPRQTYGYTFGSGTRLTVV.